These 7 T cell receptor beta chains were sequenced from one sample in a study of blood T cell repertoires in COVID-19. Clones were sequenced by immunoSEQ multiplex PCR, and TCRdb holds only the in-frame ones, with some missing. The sample gives 90,000 to 120,000 clones, less than 75% of which show up once; about 2% is in the top ten. The specimen sequenced was peripheral blood. These receptors were taken from a woman in her 40s with acute or convalescent COVID-19.

In its sample, this clone was seen a few times. V is TRBV11-2 and J is TRBJ2-3, with 13 bases fitting TRBD2. The CDR3 spans 16 residues. Per germline, CDR1 SGHAT and CDR2 FQNNGV. Trimming at V came to 4 bases and at J to 1 base, leaving 2 bases not matched to a gene. CDR3 coding DNA: TGTGCCAGCAGCTCCACTAGCGGGGGGGGCACAGATACGCAGTATTTT. Amino acid sequence: CASSSTSGGGTDTQYF.

The genes are TRBV21-1 and TRBJ2-7; the D call in the table, TRBD2, was not verified against the DNA. TRBV21-1 represents a pseudogene. The CDR3 consists of 15 residues. The CDR3 sequence is CASSKARRNSYEQYF. The DNA of the CDR3 is TGTGCCAGCAGCAAAGCGCGGAGGAACTCCTACGAGCAGTACTTC.

The J gene is TRBJ1-1, the V gene TRBV15, with 7 positions matching TRBD1. J lost 1 base, V lost 5 bases, and 7 bases had no gene match. Germline-derived CDR1 and CDR2 are LNHNV and YYDKDF (reference sequence). The CDR3 spans 15 residues. CDR3 nucleotide sequence: TGTGCCACCAGCCCGCGACAGGGACCGAACACTGAAGCTTTCTTT. This encodes CATSPRQGPNTEAFF.

The chain links TRBV7-2 to TRBJ2-7; D might be TRBD2 (7 bases). Between the trimmed V and J ends, which lost 1 base and 0 bases, there was a span of 16 bases. This CDR3 is 17 amino acids long. CDR1 SGHTA and CDR2 FQGNSA come from the germline V gene. CDR3 bases: TGTGCCAGCAGCTTAGGGATTTCGGGGGGCGTCTCCTACGAGCAGTACTTC. Amino acid sequence: CASSLGISGGVSYEQYF.

This chain connects TRBV28 to TRBJ2-5; 11 bases fit TRBD2. With V trimmed by 4 bases and J by 7 bases, 11 bases remained unmatched. This CDR3 comprises 16 residues. CDR1 is MDHEN and CDR2 is SYDVKM in the germline V gene. The CDR3 DNA sequence: TGTGCCAGCAGTTCCCCGGGACTAGCGGTCGGGTTGACCCAGTACTTC. This encodes CASSSPGLAVGLTQYF.

The CDR3 nucleotides are TGCGCCAGCAGCTTGAGCAGGGCTAACACCGGGGAGCTGTTTTTT. Protein product: CASSLSRANTGELFF. The rearrangement uses TRBV5-1 and TRBJ2-2; the D gene is possibly TRBD1 (5 bases). Germline loops: CDR1 SGHRS, CDR2 YFSETQ. This CDR3 has 15 residues. V shed 1 base and J shed 2 bases, with 9 bases lying between them. Variable domain in full (rest from reference TRBV5-1 and TRBJ2-2): KAGVTQTPRYLIKTRGQQVTLSCSPISGHRSVSWYQQTPGQGLQFLFEYFSETQRNKGNFPGRFSGRQFSNSRSEMNVSTLELGDSALYLCASSLSRANTGELFFGEGSRLTVL.

This chain joins TRBV6-5 and TRBJ1-4; D gene ambiguous. CDR1 is MNHEY and CDR2 is SVGAGI in the germline V gene. Deletions cut 6 bases from V and 4 bases from J, with 15 bases between. There are 15 residues in the CDR3. For the CDR3, the DNA is TGTGCCAGCAGCGGGAGGGCTTTTAGTAATGAAAAACTGTTTTTT. Protein product: CASSGRAFSNEKLFF.